The rows below give T cell receptor beta chains drawn from one sample of a study of persistence of HIV-infected CD4 T cells. Their target antigens are unknown. TCRdb keeps only in-frame clones here, not all; method: immunoSEQ multiplex PCR. The sample records around 9,200 clones, around 82% being singletons. Here the sequenced sample was CD4+ T cells sorted from PBMCs after approximately 18-hour stimulation, taken from a patient who received antiretroviral therapy. The receptor set was obtained from an adult woman with HIV who was CMV-seropositive. CDR3s leave out the opening cysteine and the closing phenylalanine or tryptophan. A D gene is named only where the DNA matches it firmly.

D gene,J gene,V gene,CDR3 protein
-,TRBJ1-6,TRBV9,ASSPRQATNSPLH
-,TRBJ1-1,TRBV6-5,ASSYSRGARTEAF
-,TRBJ2-7,TRBV5-1,ASSLAMGYEQY
-,TRBJ1-6,TRBV5-6,ASNRVGSPLH
TRBD1,TRBJ1-2,TRBV28,ASSFSGTGEGYGYT
-,TRBJ1-2,TRBV7-8,ASSPPGQRDGYT
TRBD1,TRBJ2-7,TRBV7-9,ASSLAWGQGPTYEQY
-,TRBJ2-3,TRBV5-1,ASSLGRTDTQY
-,TRBJ2-7,TRBV19,ASSMGGQNGEQY
TRBD2,TRBJ2-3,TRBV28,ASSSSGPYTDTQY
-,TRBJ1-2,TRBV5-5,ASSLEGKVVRTSYT
-,TRBJ1-3,TRBV4-3,ASSQDHVSGNTIY
-,TRBJ1-2,TRBV29-1,SDRSVGNYGYT
-,TRBJ2-1,TRBV29-1,SAPGGFRENEQF
TRBD1,TRBJ1-4,TRBV30,AWSVGGGEKLF
-,TRBJ2-1,TRBV19,ASKDFYNEQF
-,TRBJ2-1,TRBV7-9,ASSLVLRTNEQF
TRBD1,TRBJ1-1,TRBV6-1,ASSDPGTVNTEAF
-,TRBJ2-1,TRBV5-1,ASSPGQTYNEQF
-,TRBJ2-7,TRBV6-1,ASSLQYEQY
-,TRBJ2-7,TRBV15,ATSRRLDGGGQY
-,TRBJ2-7,TRBV30,AWSVGGGSYEQY
TRBD2,TRBJ2-7,TRBV9,ASSTGGRANYEQY
TRBD2,TRBJ2-7,TRBV28,ASSLISGSGFLPYEQY
-,TRBJ1-6,TRBV7-8,ASGQSSSYNSPLH
-,TRBJ1-2,TRBV19,ASSILQGANYGYT
TRBD1,TRBJ1-2,TRBV6-5,ASRRTGRDYGYT
-,TRBJ1-3,TRBV18,ASSPPQAAGNTIY
-,TRBJ2-5,TRBV30,AWNQGSETQY
-,TRBJ1-1,TRBV3-1/TRBV3-2,ASSQQRGVAF
-,TRBJ2-3,TRBV24-1,ATSDRGRSTDTQY
-,TRBJ2-6,TRBV28,ASSFGLRMGANVLT
-,TRBJ1-2,TRBV14,ASSQALRTYHYGYT
TRBD2,TRBJ2-7,TRBV7-2,ASSWTSGGSEQY
-,TRBJ1-5,TRBV30,AWSVLNSRNQPQH
TRBD1,TRBJ1-6,TRBV4-1,ASSQARQGGTLH
-,TRBJ2-2,TRBV6-5,ASSRQGRDGELF
-,TRBJ2-5,TRBV24-1,ATGVRETQY
-,TRBJ2-3,TRBV1,TSSQRTVTDTQY
-,TRBJ1-1,TRBV7-9,ASSRLLDSPGGAF
-,TRBJ1-2,TRBV6-5,ASSPLGGSHGYT
TRBD1,TRBJ1-1,TRBV2,ASMTDRGSTEAF
TRBD1,TRBJ2-7,TRBV18,ASSQPGQGTYEQY
-,TRBJ2-2,TRBV5-6,ASSPIDRNTGELF
-,TRBJ1-2,TRBV10-3,ATKGLTGYT